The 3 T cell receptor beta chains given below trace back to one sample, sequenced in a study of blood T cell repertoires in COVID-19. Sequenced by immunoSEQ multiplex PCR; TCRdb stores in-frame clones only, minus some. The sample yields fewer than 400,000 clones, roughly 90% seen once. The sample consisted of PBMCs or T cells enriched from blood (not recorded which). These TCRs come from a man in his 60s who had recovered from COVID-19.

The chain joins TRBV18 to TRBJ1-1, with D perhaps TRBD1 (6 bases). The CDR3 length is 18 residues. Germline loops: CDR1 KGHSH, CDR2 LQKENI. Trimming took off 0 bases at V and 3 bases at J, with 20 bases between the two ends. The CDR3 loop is CASSPPTGLYERDTEAFF. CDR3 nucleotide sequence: TGTGCCAGCTCACCACCGACAGGTCTATATGAACGGGACACTGAAGCTTTCTTT.

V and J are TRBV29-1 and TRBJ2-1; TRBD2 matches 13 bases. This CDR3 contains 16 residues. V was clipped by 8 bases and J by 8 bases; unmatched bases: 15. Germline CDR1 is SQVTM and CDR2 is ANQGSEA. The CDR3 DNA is TGCAGCTCCCGGAGGACTAGCGGGAGTCTTTGGTATGAGCAGTTCTTC. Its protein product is CSSRRTSGSLWYEQFF.

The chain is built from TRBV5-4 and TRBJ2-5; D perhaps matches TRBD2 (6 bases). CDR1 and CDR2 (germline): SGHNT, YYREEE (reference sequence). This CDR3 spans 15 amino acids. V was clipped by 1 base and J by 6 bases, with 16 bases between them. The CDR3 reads CASSLYGRAEKTQYF. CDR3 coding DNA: TGTGCCAGCAGCTTGTACGGGAGAGCGGAGAAGACCCAGTACTTC.